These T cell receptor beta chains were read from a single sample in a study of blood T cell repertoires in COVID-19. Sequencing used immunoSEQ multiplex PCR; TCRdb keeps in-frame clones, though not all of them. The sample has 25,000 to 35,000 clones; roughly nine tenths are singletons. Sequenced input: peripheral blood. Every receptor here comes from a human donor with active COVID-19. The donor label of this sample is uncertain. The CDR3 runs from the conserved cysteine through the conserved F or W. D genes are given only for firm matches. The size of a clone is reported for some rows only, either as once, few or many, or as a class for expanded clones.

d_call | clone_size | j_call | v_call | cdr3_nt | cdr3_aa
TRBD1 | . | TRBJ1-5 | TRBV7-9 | TGTGCCAGCAGTTACGGGACAGGGGGACTCAATCAGCCCCAGCATTTT | CASSYGTGGLNQPQHF
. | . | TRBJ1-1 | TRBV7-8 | TGTGCCAGCAGCCCTCGGGGGGGCTTGAACACTGAAGCTTTCTTT | CASSPRGGLNTEAFF
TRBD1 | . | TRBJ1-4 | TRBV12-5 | TGTGCTAGTGGGGGACAGCGTAATGAAAAACTGTTTTTT | CASGGQRNEKLFF
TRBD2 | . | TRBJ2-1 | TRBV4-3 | TGCGCCAGCAGCCACCAACTAGCGGGGGGTCACAATGAGCAGTTCTTC | CASSHQLAGGHNEQFF
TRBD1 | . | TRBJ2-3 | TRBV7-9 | TGTGCCAGCAGCTTGGACAGGGCGAAAATGGATACGCAGTATTTT | CASSLDRAKMDTQYF
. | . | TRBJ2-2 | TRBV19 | TGTGCCAGTAGTAGCCCTTTACAGGGGAACACCGGGGAGCTGTTTTTT | CASSSPLQGNTGELFF
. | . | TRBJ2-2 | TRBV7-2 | TGTGCCAGCAGCACCGGGGCCGGGGAGCTGTTTTTT | CASSTGAGELFF
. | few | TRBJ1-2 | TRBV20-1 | TGCAGTGCTAGAGGACAGGATCAGTTAACCTTC | CSARGQDQLTF
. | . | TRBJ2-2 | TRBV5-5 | TGTGCCAGCAGCTTGGAGACAACGGACACCGGGGAGCTGTTTTTT | CASSLETTDTGELFF
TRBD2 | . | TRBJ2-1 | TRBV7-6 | TGTGCCAGCAGCTTAGAGATAGCGGGAAATGCAGGCAATGAGCAGTTCTTC | CASSLEIAGNAGNEQFF
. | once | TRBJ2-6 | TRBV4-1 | TGCGCCAGCCGAGCGTCCTACTCTGGGGCCAACGTCCTGACTTTC | CASRASYSGANVLTF
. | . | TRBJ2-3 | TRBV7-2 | TGTGCCAGCAGCTACAACTATCCCACAGATACGCAGTATTTT | CASSYNYPTDTQYF
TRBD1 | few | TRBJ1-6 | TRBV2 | TGTGCCAGCAGTGAAGGTGGGACAGGGCTTAATTCACCCCTCCACTTT | CASSEGGTGLNSPLHF
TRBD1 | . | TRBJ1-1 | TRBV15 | TGTGCCACCAGCAGAGAACAGGGGATCGCTGAAGCTTTCTTT | CATSREQGIAEAFF
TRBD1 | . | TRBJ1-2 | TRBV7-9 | TGTGCCAGCAGCATCTTAACAGGGGGCGGCTATGGCTACACCTTC | CASSILTGGGYGYTF
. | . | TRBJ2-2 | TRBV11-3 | TGTGCCAGCAGCTTAGATCCGTCTTGGCCCACGGGCACCGGGGAGCTGTTTTTT | CASSLDPSWPTGTGELFF
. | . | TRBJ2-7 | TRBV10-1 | TGCGCCAGCAGTGAGTCGAGACAGGCCTACGAGCAGTACTTC | CASSESRQAYEQYF
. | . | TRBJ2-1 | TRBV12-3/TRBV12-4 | TGTGCCAGCTCCCAAGCCACCTACAATGAGCAGTTCTTC | CASSQATYNEQFF
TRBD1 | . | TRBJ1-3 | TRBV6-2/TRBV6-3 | TGTGCCAGCAGCTCGACAGGGTCCTCTGGAAACACCATATATTTT | CASSSTGSSGNTIYF
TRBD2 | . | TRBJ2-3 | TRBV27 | TGTGCCAGCAGTTTCGGGACTACTTCCGATACGCAGTATTTT | CASSFGTTSDTQYF
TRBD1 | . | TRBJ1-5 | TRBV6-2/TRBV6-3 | TGTGCCAGCAGTAGAGGGACAGACCTTACGAGCCGGCATTTT | CASSRGTDLTSRHF
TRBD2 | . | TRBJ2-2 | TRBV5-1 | TGCGCCAGCAGCTTAGCGGGAGTGAACACCGGGGAGCTGTTTTTT | CASSLAGVNTGELFF
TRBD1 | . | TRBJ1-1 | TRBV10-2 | TGCGCCACCAGAAGGGACAGTTACACTGAAGCTTTCTTT | CATRRDSYTEAFF
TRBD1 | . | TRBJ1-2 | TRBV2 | TGTGCCAGCAGTGCCGGGACAGACTATGGCTACACCTTC | CASSAGTDYGYTF
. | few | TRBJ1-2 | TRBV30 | TGTGCCTGGAGTGTAGGGCGGGTCATAGGAGGCTACACCTTC | CAWSVGRVIGGYTF
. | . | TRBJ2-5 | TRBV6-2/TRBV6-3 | TGTGCCAGCAGTTACTATGTAGGGGGAGCCCAAGAGACCCAGTACTTC | CASSYYVGGAQETQYF
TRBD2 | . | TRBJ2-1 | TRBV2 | TGTGCCAGCAGTATAGGGACTAGCGGGAGAACCAATGAGCAGTTCTTC | CASSIGTSGRTNEQFF
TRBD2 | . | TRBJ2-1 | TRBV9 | TGTGCCAGCAGCGGGGGGACTAGCGGGAGGGCCCCCCATGAGCAGTTCTTC | CASSGGTSGRAPHEQFF
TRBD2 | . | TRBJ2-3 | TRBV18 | TGTGCCAGCTCACCCGGACTAGCGGGGGCTAGCACAGATACGCAGTATTTT | CASSPGLAGASTDTQYF
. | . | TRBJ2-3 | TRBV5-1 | TGCGCCAGTAGCGGGACAGGGACAGATACGCAGTATTTT | CASSGTGTDTQYF
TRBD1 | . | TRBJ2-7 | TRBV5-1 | TGCGCCAGCAACTCCGGACAGGGCCCCTACGAGCAGTACTTC | CASNSGQGPYEQYF
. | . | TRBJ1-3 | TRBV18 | TGTGCCAGCTCACCACCCGCGGGCTCTGGAAACACCATATATTTT | CASSPPAGSGNTIYF
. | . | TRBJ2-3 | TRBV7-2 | TGTGCCAGCAGCTTAGGGGCTAGGGGTTCAGTACATACGCAGTATTTT | CASSLGARGSVHTQYF
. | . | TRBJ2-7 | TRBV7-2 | TGTGCCAGCAGCTTAATGTCCGCCTACGAGCAGTACTTC | CASSLMSAYEQYF
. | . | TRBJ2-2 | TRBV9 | TGTGCCAGCAGCCTTATCACCGGGGAGCTGTTTTTT | CASSLITGELFF
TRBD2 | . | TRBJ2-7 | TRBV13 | TGTGCCAGCAGCAGCGGAGTAGCGGGGGGGCTCGAGCAGTACTTC | CASSSGVAGGLEQYF
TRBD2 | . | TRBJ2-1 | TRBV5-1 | TGCGCCAGCAGCCCGCTGGGACTAGCGGGGGGGAGGAATGAGCAGTTCTTC | CASSPLGLAGGRNEQFF
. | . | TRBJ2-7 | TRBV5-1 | TGCGCCAGCAGCACACAGGGATTCGAGCAGTACTTC | CASSTQGFEQYF
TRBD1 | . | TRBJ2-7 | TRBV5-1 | TGCGCCAGCAGCTTATCCGGGACAGGGGGGTACGAGCAGTACTTC | CASSLSGTGGYEQYF
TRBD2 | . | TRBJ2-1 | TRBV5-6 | TGTGCCAGCAGCTTTGGACTAGCGGGGGCCTACAATGAGCAGTTCTTC | CASSFGLAGAYNEQFF
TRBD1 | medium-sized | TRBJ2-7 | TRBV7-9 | TGTGCCAGCAGCGGGGACAGTCAGCAGTACTTC | CASSGDSQQYF
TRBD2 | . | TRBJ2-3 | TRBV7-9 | TGTGCCAGCAGCCCCTTTAGCGGGGGGGTTCGCACAGATACGCAGTATTTT | CASSPFSGGVRTDTQYF
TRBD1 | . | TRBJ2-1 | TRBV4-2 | TGTGCCAGCAGCCAAGAAACTCGGGACAGGGTCGGGGAGCAGTTCTTC | CASSQETRDRVGEQFF
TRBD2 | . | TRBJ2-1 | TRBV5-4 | TGTGCCAGCAGCGACCCGGGACTAGCGGGAGGGAACAATGAGCAGTTCTTC | CASSDPGLAGGNNEQFF
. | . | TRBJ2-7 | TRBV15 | TGTGCCACCAGCAGAGATACACAGGGTGGCTACGAGCAGTACTTC | CATSRDTQGGYEQYF
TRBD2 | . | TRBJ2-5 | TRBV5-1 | TGCGCCAGCAGCTTGGGAGGCGGGGGGCCCGGAGAGACCCAGTACTTC | CASSLGGGGPGETQYF
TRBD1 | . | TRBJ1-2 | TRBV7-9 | TGTGCCAGCAGCCATCCGGGACAGGGGTTGAGCTATGGCTACACCTTC | CASSHPGQGLSYGYTF
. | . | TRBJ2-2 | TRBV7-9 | TGTGCCAGCAGCTTAGTTGGGACACTGAACACCGGGGAGCTGTTTTTT | CASSLVGTLNTGELFF